This T cell receptor beta chain was sequenced for a study of T cell responses to AZD1222 COVID-19 vaccine. CDR3 length equals 16 residues. V gave up 4 bases and J gave up 0 bases, with 13 bases separating them. Germline V lookup: CDR1 ENHRY, CDR2 SYGVKD. Here immunoSEQ multiplex PCR was the method, and the copy in TCRdb shows in-frame clones only, minus some. The repertoire holds 120,000 to 150,000 clones, with about 92% as singletons. Study findings and constraints: Donors skewed white British and female; clonal diversity was possibly underestimated. The CD4 TCRs associated with vaccination extended across spike and predominated at 160-218 and 743-854. Nearly half of spike-specific TCRs reportedly go after variant regions that carry no mutations.

This clone was picked up one time. The antigen is undetermined. Specimen: peripheral blood, collected 28 days after the second AZD1222 dose. The chain uses TRBV10-3 and TRBJ1-3; no firm D call. This receptor was obtained from an adult who received the AZD1222 COVID-19 vaccine. CDR3 in DNA: TGTGCCATCAGTGGATGGGCGCAGAGCTCTGGAAACACCATATATTTT. Amino acids: CAISGWAQSSGNTIYF.